This T cell receptor (beta chain) was profiled in a study of cytotoxic CD8 clonotypes in ibrutinib-treated CLL. J lost 3 bases, V lost 5 bases, and 7 bases had no gene match. There are 15 residues in the CDR3. CDR1 and CDR2 (germline): SGHVS, FNYEAQ. Produced via immunoSEQ multiplex PCR; TCRdb's table is partial and in-frame only. The profile shows about 310,000 clones, almost 80% of them singletons. This TCR was sampled from a human donor with chronic lymphocytic leukemia. The chain links TRBV7-6 to TRBJ1-3; 7 positions match TRBD1. The source material was PBMCs, sampled before ibrutinib treatment. CDR3 bases: TGTGCCAGCAGCCGAGCGGGACAGATTGGAAACACCATATATTTT. It codes for CASSRAGQIGNTIYF.